This record looks at one T cell receptor (beta chain) sequence and its context. This receptor's antigen is unknown. The junction differs from germline at one of its ends, possibly a read error. The library relied on the immunoSEQ multiplex PCR assay. The clones in this table, taken by TCRdb from immuneACCESS, are in-frame only. Not every clone is retained; where verified, under half of the shortfall comes from an unresolved V gene, and the cause of the rest is unknown. The sample includes 9,000 to 10,000 clones, with around four fifths observed a single time. 2% to 2.5% of the sample goes to the ten largest clones. Samples came from patients with Merkel cell carcinoma. The data were obtained in a study of T cells and Merkel cell carcinoma outcomes (dated by TCRdb to the early 2020s). For the wider study: The tumor T-cell repertoire, together with T-cell density, was examined as a predictor of clinical outcome in patients with Merkel cell carcinoma.

Points the paper makes about the study in general: The combination of T-cell repertoire features and T-cell density was reported to predict clinical outcomes in patients with Merkel cell carcinoma.

CDR1 and CDR2 are read off the germline V gene (reference sequence) as MNHNY and SVGAGI. The CDR3 holds 15 amino acids from the cysteine to the phenylalanine. Of all the DNA, just the CDR3 is kept, 45 bases in frame from base 1. The rearranged chain carries TRBV6-6 and TRBJ1-6; TRBD1 is a weak D gene call, 6 bases matching. The receptor's source is a human donor with Merkel cell carcinoma. The specimen was tumor tissue from Merkel cell carcinoma. CDR3 region: CASSYSRGNNSPLHF. The DNA reads as follows: TGTGCCAGTAGTTACTCGAGGGGGAATAATTCACCCCTCCACTTT.